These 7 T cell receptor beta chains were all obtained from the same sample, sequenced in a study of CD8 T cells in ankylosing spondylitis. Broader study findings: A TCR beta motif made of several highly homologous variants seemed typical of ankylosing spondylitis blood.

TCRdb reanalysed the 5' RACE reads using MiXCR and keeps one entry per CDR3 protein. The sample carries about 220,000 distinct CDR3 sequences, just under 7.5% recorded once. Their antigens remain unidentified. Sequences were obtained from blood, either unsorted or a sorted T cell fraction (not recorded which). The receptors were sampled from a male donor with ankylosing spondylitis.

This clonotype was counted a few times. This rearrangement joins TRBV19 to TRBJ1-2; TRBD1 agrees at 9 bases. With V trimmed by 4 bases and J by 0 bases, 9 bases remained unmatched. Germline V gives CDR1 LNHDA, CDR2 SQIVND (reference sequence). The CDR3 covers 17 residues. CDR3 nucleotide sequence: TGTGCCAGTAGTACCAACCGGGACAGGGAAGCTAACTATGGCTACACCTTC. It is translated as CASSTNRDREANYGYTF.

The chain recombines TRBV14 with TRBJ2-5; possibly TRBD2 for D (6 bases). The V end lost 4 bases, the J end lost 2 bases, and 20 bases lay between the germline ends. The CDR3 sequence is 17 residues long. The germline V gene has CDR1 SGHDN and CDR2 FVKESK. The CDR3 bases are TGTGCCAGCAGCCCCGGACATGGAGGGTGGGGACAAGAGACCCAGTACTTC. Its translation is CASSPGHGGWGQETQYF.

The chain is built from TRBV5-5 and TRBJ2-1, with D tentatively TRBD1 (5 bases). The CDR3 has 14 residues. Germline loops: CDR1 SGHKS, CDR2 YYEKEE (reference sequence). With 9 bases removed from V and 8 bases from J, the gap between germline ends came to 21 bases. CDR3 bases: TGTGCCATGGGCTTGGGGCTCCTCGGCGATGAGCAGTTCTTC. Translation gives CAMGLGLLGDEQFF.

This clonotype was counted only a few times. CDR3 bases: TGTGCCAGCAGCTGGCTAGCGGGAGGAGAGACCCAGTACTTC. Translated: CASSWLAGGETQYF. This chain connects TRBV7-2 to TRBJ2-5; 11 nucleotides agree with TRBD2. The ends lost 4 bases at V and 4 bases at J; junction bases unmatched: 2. The CDR3 has 14 amino acids. Germline lookup yields CDR1 SGHTA and CDR2 FQGNSA.

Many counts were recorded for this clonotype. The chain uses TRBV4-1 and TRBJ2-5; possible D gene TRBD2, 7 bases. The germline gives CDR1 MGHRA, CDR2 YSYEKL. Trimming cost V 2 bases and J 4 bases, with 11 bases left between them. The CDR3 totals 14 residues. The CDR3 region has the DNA TGCGCCAGCAGCCAAAGAGGGGGGGGAGAGACCCAGTACTTC. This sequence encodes CASSQRGGGETQYF.

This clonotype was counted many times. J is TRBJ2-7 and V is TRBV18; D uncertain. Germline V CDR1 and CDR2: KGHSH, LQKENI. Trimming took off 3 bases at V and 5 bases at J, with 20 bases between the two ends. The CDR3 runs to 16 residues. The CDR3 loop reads CASSPGSAEDPHEQYF. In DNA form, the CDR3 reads TGTGCCAGCTCACCCGGAAGCGCCGAAGACCCCCACGAGCAGTACTTC.

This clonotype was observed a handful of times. The CDR3 nucleotides are TGCGCCAGCAGGCCTGGGTGGGGGTCTCAAGAGACCCAGTACTTC. This sequence encodes CASRPGWGSQETQYF. The genes are TRBV5-1 and TRBJ2-5, with D perhaps given as TRBD1 or TRBD2 (5 bases each). Between the trimmed V and J ends, which lost 5 bases and 2 bases, there was a span of 16 bases. There are 15 residues in the CDR3. CDR1 and CDR2 from the germline V gene are SGHRS and YFSETQ.